Listed below are T cell receptor beta chains from one sample, sequenced in a study of beta chain features in type 1 diabetes. TCRdb's table, derived via immunoSEQ multiplex PCR, lists solely in-frame clones and lacks some. There are 300,000 to 450,000 clones in the sample; about 19% occur only once, and around 0.044% lies in the top ten. Specimen: naive CD4+ T cells from blood. These receptors were collected from a woman aged 18-29 years in good health. The CDR3 runs from the conserved cysteine through the conserved F or W. Fields, in order: J gene, clone size, V gene, D gene, CDR3 protein, CDR3 DNA. A D gene is named only where the DNA matches it firmly. For some rows the clone size is stated as once, few or many, or as a class when expanded; others skip it.

j_gene: TRBJ1-5; abundance: few; v_gene: TRBV4-1; d_gene: NA; CDR3aa: CASSQRTVGQPQHF; CDR3nt: TGCGCCAGCAGCCAAAGGACAGTAGGGCAGCCCCAGCATTTT
j_gene: TRBJ2-2; abundance: NA; v_gene: TRBV7-9; d_gene: TRBD2; CDR3aa: CASSWKGLAGGTGELFF; CDR3nt: TGTGCCAGCAGCTGGAAGGGACTAGCGGGAGGGACCGGGGAGCTGTTTTTT
j_gene: TRBJ2-3; abundance: NA; v_gene: TRBV6-5; d_gene: NA; CDR3aa: CASSYSGGAQYF; CDR3nt: TGTGCCAGCAGTTACTCCGGGGGTGCGCAGTATTTT
j_gene: TRBJ1-5; abundance: few; v_gene: TRBV29-1; d_gene: NA; CDR3aa: CSVGGQAGGNQPQHF; CDR3nt: TGCAGCGTGGGCGGACAAGCTGGTGGCAATCAGCCCCAGCATTTT
j_gene: TRBJ1-2; abundance: once; v_gene: TRBV25-1; d_gene: NA; CDR3aa: CASAPGTSNYGYTF; CDR3nt: TGTGCCAGCGCGCCCGGGACATCTAACTATGGCTACACCTTC
j_gene: TRBJ2-1; abundance: NA; v_gene: TRBV12-5; d_gene: TRBD2; CDR3aa: CASGLPRASGRNEQFF; CDR3nt: TGTGCTAGTGGTTTGCCACGGGCTAGCGGGAGGAATGAGCAGTTCTTC
j_gene: TRBJ2-1; abundance: NA; v_gene: TRBV30; d_gene: TRBD2; CDR3aa: CAWSGAGVRNEQFF; CDR3nt: TGTGCCTGGAGTGGTGCGGGAGTTCGGAATGAGCAGTTCTTC
j_gene: TRBJ2-2; abundance: NA; v_gene: TRBV2; d_gene: TRBD1; CDR3aa: CASSGQGAGELFF; CDR3nt: TGTGCCAGCAGTGGACAGGGGGCCGGGGAGCTGTTTTTT
j_gene: TRBJ1-4; abundance: NA; v_gene: TRBV4-1; d_gene: NA; CDR3aa: CASSQVVSGSEKLFF; CDR3nt: TGCGCCAGCAGCCAAGTGGTATCGGGTAGTGAAAAACTGTTTTTT
j_gene: TRBJ1-2; abundance: few; v_gene: TRBV21-1; d_gene: NA; CDR3aa: CASSRGGAGYGYTF; CDR3nt: TGTGCCAGCAGCAGAGGGGGGGCCGGGTATGGCTACACCTTC
j_gene: TRBJ1-2; abundance: NA; v_gene: TRBV30; d_gene: NA; CDR3aa: CAWSVTAGQGYTF; CDR3nt: TGTGCCTGGAGTGTAACGGCAGGGCAAGGCTACACCTTC
j_gene: TRBJ1-3; abundance: NA; v_gene: TRBV29-1; d_gene: NA; CDR3aa: CSVYRDSGNTIYF; CDR3nt: TGCAGCGTTTACAGGGATTCTGGAAACACCATATATTTT
j_gene: TRBJ2-1; abundance: NA; v_gene: TRBV11-2; d_gene: TRBD2; CDR3aa: CASSLRLAGVYEQFF; CDR3nt: TGTGCCAGCAGCTTAAGACTAGCGGGAGTCTATGAGCAGTTCTTC
j_gene: TRBJ2-7; abundance: NA; v_gene: TRBV30; d_gene: NA; CDR3aa: CAWSSERPYEQYF; CDR3nt: TGTGCCTGGAGTAGCGAACGGCCGTACGAGCAGTACTTC
j_gene: TRBJ2-6; abundance: few; v_gene: TRBV30; d_gene: NA; CDR3aa: CAWGQPNPPSGANVLTF; CDR3nt: TGTGCCTGGGGACAGCCGAACCCCCCCTCTGGGGCCAACGTCCTGACTTTC
j_gene: TRBJ2-3; abundance: few; v_gene: TRBV5-1; d_gene: NA; CDR3aa: CASSLVPDTQYF; CDR3nt: TGCGCCAGCAGCTTGGTTCCGGATACGCAGTATTTT
j_gene: TRBJ2-7; abundance: few; v_gene: TRBV19; d_gene: TRBD1; CDR3aa: CASSINRGRQYF; CDR3nt: TGTGCCAGTAGTATTAACAGGGGCCGGCAGTACTTC
j_gene: TRBJ1-3; abundance: few; v_gene: TRBV30; d_gene: NA; CDR3aa: CAWSVTVSGNTIYF; CDR3nt: TGTGCCTGGAGTGTAACGGTCTCTGGAAACACCATATATTTT
j_gene: TRBJ2-7; abundance: NA; v_gene: TRBV30; d_gene: NA; CDR3aa: CAWSVRGYEQYF; CDR3nt: TGTGCCTGGAGTGTACGGGGGTACGAGCAGTACTTC
j_gene: TRBJ1-2; abundance: few; v_gene: TRBV19; d_gene: TRBD1; CDR3aa: CASSFRGRNYGYTF; CDR3nt: TGTGCCAGTAGTTTCAGGGGGCGGAACTATGGCTACACCTTC
j_gene: TRBJ1-4; abundance: NA; v_gene: TRBV4-1; d_gene: NA; CDR3aa: CASGQDSTNEKLFF; CDR3nt: TGCGCCAGCGGCCAAGACTCAACTAATGAAAAACTGTTTTTT
j_gene: TRBJ2-3; abundance: NA; v_gene: TRBV7-9; d_gene: TRBD2; CDR3aa: CASSLPSGAKQYF; CDR3nt: TGTGCCAGCAGCTTACCTAGCGGGGCCAAGCAGTATTTT
j_gene: TRBJ2-7; abundance: few; v_gene: TRBV7-9; d_gene: NA; CDR3aa: CASSLSGNSYEQYF; CDR3nt: TGTGCCAGCAGCTTAAGCGGAAACTCCTACGAGCAGTACTTC
j_gene: TRBJ1-5; abundance: few; v_gene: TRBV15; d_gene: TRBD1; CDR3aa: CATSRGGTGSQPQHF; CDR3nt: TGTGCCACCAGCAGAGGTGGGACAGGGTCCCAGCCCCAGCATTTT
j_gene: TRBJ1-5; abundance: few; v_gene: TRBV2; d_gene: NA; CDR3aa: CASRAQGILNQPQHF; CDR3nt: TGTGCCAGCAGGGCTCAGGGGATTCTTAATCAGCCCCAGCATTTT
j_gene: TRBJ2-5; abundance: few; v_gene: TRBV5-6; d_gene: TRBD2; CDR3aa: CASSFGLGGAQETQYF; CDR3nt: TGTGCCAGCAGCTTTGGACTCGGGGGGGCACAAGAGACCCAGTACTTC
j_gene: TRBJ2-3; abundance: few; v_gene: TRBV19; d_gene: NA; CDR3aa: CASSISRGGRTDTQYF; CDR3nt: TGTGCCAGTAGTATAAGTCGTGGAGGGAGGACAGATACGCAGTATTTT
j_gene: TRBJ1-1; abundance: NA; v_gene: TRBV6-1; d_gene: NA; CDR3aa: CASSARDSEAFF; CDR3nt: TGTGCCAGCAGTGCCAGAGACAGCGAAGCTTTCTTT
j_gene: TRBJ2-7; abundance: few; v_gene: TRBV6-1; d_gene: NA; CDR3aa: CASSVIGDSRAYEQYF; CDR3nt: TGTGCCAGCAGTGTCATCGGCGACAGCCGGGCCTACGAGCAGTACTTC
j_gene: TRBJ2-3; abundance: NA; v_gene: TRBV5-1; d_gene: TRBD2; CDR3aa: CASSPGTSGRTDTQYF; CDR3nt: TGCGCCAGCAGCCCTGGCACCAGCGGGAGAACAGATACGCAGTATTTT
j_gene: TRBJ1-2; abundance: few; v_gene: TRBV11-2; d_gene: NA; CDR3aa: CASSLTEANYGYTF; CDR3nt: TGTGCCAGCAGCCTGACTGAAGCTAACTATGGCTACACCTTC
j_gene: TRBJ1-1; abundance: few; v_gene: TRBV29-1; d_gene: TRBD1; CDR3aa: CSVRSGGRTEAFF; CDR3nt: TGCAGCGTTAGGTCAGGGGGGCGTACTGAAGCTTTCTTT
j_gene: TRBJ2-5; abundance: NA; v_gene: TRBV15; d_gene: NA; CDR3aa: CATSTDRTQETQYF; CDR3nt: TGTGCCACCAGCACGGACAGAACTCAAGAGACCCAGTACTTC
j_gene: TRBJ2-3; abundance: NA; v_gene: TRBV5-6; d_gene: NA; CDR3aa: CASSSSKDSTDTQYF; CDR3nt: TGTGCCAGCAGCTCCTCCAAGGACTCCACAGATACGCAGTATTTT
j_gene: TRBJ2-3; abundance: NA; v_gene: TRBV5-1; d_gene: NA; CDR3aa: CASSLRTSTDTQYF; CDR3nt: TGCGCCAGCAGCTTGAGGACTAGCACAGATACGCAGTATTTT
j_gene: TRBJ1-2; abundance: NA; v_gene: TRBV6-6; d_gene: NA; CDR3aa: CASTWGQYGYTF; CDR3nt: TGTGCCAGCACCTGGGGCCAATATGGCTACACCTTC
j_gene: TRBJ1-5; abundance: NA; v_gene: TRBV19; d_gene: NA; CDR3aa: CASSEGNQPQHF; CDR3nt: TGTGCCAGTAGTGAGGGAAATCAGCCCCAGCATTTT
j_gene: TRBJ1-5; abundance: few; v_gene: TRBV6-6; d_gene: NA; CDR3aa: CASTNGGSGSNQPQHF; CDR3nt: TGTGCCAGCACAAACGGGGGGTCAGGGAGCAATCAGCCCCAGCATTTT
j_gene: TRBJ1-2; abundance: few; v_gene: TRBV4-2; d_gene: TRBD1; CDR3aa: CASNGQGLNYGYTF; CDR3nt: TGTGCCAGCAACGGACAGGGTTTAAACTATGGCTACACCTTC
j_gene: TRBJ1-5; abundance: NA; v_gene: TRBV10-3; d_gene: NA; CDR3aa: CAISETGNQPQHF; CDR3nt: TGTGCCATCAGTGAAACAGGGAATCAGCCCCAGCATTTT
j_gene: TRBJ1-4; abundance: NA; v_gene: TRBV30; d_gene: NA; CDR3aa: CAWSEDRIEKLFF; CDR3nt: TGTGCCTGGAGTGAAGACAGGATTGAAAAACTGTTTTTT
j_gene: TRBJ1-2; abundance: few; v_gene: TRBV6-5; d_gene: TRBD1; CDR3aa: CASSKDRVPYGYTF; CDR3nt: TGTGCCAGCAGTAAGGACAGGGTCCCGTATGGCTACACCTTC
j_gene: TRBJ2-7; abundance: few; v_gene: TRBV18; d_gene: NA; CDR3aa: CASSPADSSPLYEQYF; CDR3nt: TGTGCCAGCTCACCAGCCGACAGTTCCCCTCTCTACGAGCAGTACTTC
j_gene: TRBJ2-1; abundance: few; v_gene: TRBV11-2; d_gene: TRBD2; CDR3aa: CASSLGLAGDNEQFF; CDR3nt: TGTGCCAGCAGCCTCGGACTAGCGGGAGACAATGAGCAGTTCTTC
j_gene: TRBJ2-5; abundance: many; v_gene: TRBV7-8; d_gene: NA; CDR3aa: CASSGPRLVSQLDQYF; CDR3nt: TGTGCCAGCAGTGGGCCGAGACTAGTTTCCCAATTAGACCAGTACTTC
j_gene: TRBJ2-5; abundance: few; v_gene: TRBV9; d_gene: TRBD1; CDR3aa: CASSVTGLSETQYF; CDR3nt: TGTGCCAGCAGCGTGACAGGGCTTAGTGAGACCCAGTACTTC
j_gene: TRBJ1-3; abundance: few; v_gene: TRBV9; d_gene: NA; CDR3aa: CASSPQGQRNTIYF; CDR3nt: TGTGCCAGCAGCCCTCAGGGCCAGAGAAACACCATATATTTT
j_gene: TRBJ1-1; abundance: NA; v_gene: TRBV30; d_gene: TRBD1; CDR3aa: CAWSRDRGLEAFF; CDR3nt: TGTGCCTGGAGTCGGGACAGGGGGCTTGAAGCTTTCTTT
j_gene: TRBJ2-3; abundance: few; v_gene: TRBV2; d_gene: TRBD2; CDR3aa: CASRAQRERTDTQYF; CDR3nt: TGTGCCAGCAGAGCTCAGCGGGAGAGGACAGATACGCAGTATTTT
j_gene: TRBJ2-7; abundance: few; v_gene: TRBV9; d_gene: TRBD1; CDR3aa: CASSPSGRTGAYEQYF; CDR3nt: TGTGCCAGCAGCCCAAGTGGTCGGACAGGGGCCTACGAGCAGTACTTC